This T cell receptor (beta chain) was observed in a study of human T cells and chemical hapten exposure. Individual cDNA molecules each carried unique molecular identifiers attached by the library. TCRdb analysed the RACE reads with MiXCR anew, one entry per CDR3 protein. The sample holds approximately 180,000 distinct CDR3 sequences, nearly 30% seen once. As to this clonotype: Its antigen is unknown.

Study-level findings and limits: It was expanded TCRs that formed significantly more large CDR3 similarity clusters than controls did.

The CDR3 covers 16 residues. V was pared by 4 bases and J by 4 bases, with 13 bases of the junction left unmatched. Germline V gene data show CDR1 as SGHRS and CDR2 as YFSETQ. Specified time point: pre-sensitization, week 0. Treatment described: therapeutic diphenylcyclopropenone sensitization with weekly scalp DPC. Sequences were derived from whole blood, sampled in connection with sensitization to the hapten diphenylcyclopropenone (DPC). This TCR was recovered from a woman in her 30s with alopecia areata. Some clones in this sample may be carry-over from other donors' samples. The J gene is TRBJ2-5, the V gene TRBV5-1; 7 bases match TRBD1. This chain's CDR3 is CASSPGTASSVETQYF. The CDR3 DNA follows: TGCGCCAGCAGCCCCGGGACAGCTTCATCGGTAGAGACCCAGTACTTC.